The entry below describes one T cell receptor (beta chain). Version v3.0 of the immunoSEQ assay ran at survey level. Profiling relied on immunoSEQ multiplex PCR, and the TCRdb table lists in-frame clones only, not all of them. The sample holds roughly 50,000 clones, roughly 80% seen once. The data derive from a study of long-term antiretroviral therapy in people with HIV. CDR3 length: 15 residues. CDR1 is SGHTA and CDR2 is FQGNSA in the germline V gene. V lost 1 base and J lost 0, with 9 bases in between. Sequencing used unsorted PBMCs, obtained 0.8 years after starting antiretroviral therapy. The TCR comes from a woman under 30 with HIV. The chain uses TRBV7-2 and TRBJ1-2; D is unclear. The CDR3 DNA follows: TGTGCCAGCAGCTTAGAGCGGGTAGCTAACTATGGCTACACCTTC. This gives the protein CASSLERVANYGYTF. Together with reference TRBV7-2 and TRBJ1-2, the CDR3 gives the full variable domain: GAGVSQSPSNKVTEKGKDVELRCDPISGHTALYWYRQSLGQGLEFLIYFQGNSAPDKSGLPSDRFSAERTGGSVSTLTIQRTQQEDSAVYLCASSLERVANYGYTFGSGTRLTVV.